These 15 T cell receptor beta chains were sequenced from one sample in a study of T cells after yellow fever vaccination. TCRdb called the 5' RACE reads again in MiXCR, with one record for every CDR3 protein. Of hundreds of thousands of distinct CDR3 sequences listed, roughly 9% are singletons. This specimen consisted of CD4+ T cells sorted from PBMCs, obtained 5 days after the yellow fever booster vaccination. The receptor set was obtained from a young man who received the YFV17D yellow fever vaccine.

A note on this clonotype: A clone one base away is much larger, so this may be a read error. The gene calls are TRBV4-1 and TRBJ2-3, with TRBD2 matching over 7 bases. This CDR3 spans 17 amino acids. The V gene's germline CDR1 is MGHRA and CDR2 YSYEKL. This CDR3 is CASSQDGAGGSADAQYF. CDR3 sequence (DNA): TGCGCCAGCAGCCAAGACGGAGCCGGGGGGAGCGCAGATGCGCAGTATTTT.

This clonotype occurred a few times. The gene calls are TRBV18 and TRBJ2-7, with D perhaps TRBD1 (6 bases). The CDR3 has 14 residues. The V gene's germline CDR1 is KGHSH and CDR2 LQKENI. The germline V and J ends were trimmed by 4 bases and 0 bases, with 10 bases remaining between them. DNA for the CDR3: TGTGCCAGCTCACTGGGGACAAGCTCCTACGAGCAGTACTTC. Its translation: CASSLGTSSYEQYF.

This chain joins TRBV27 and TRBJ1-2, with TRBD1 matching over 9 bases. The junction had 9 bases not matched to a gene; V was cut back by 9 bases and J by 7 bases. Per the germline V gene, CDR1 is MNHEY and CDR2 is SMNVEV (reference sequence). CDR3 size: 13 residues. For the CDR3, the DNA is TGTGCCAGTAAATTACAGGGGGCCACTGGCTACACCTTC. It is translated as CASKLQGATGYTF.

This clonotype was found a few times. V gene TRBV5-1 combines with J gene TRBJ2-5, with 10 nucleotides matching TRBD1. Per germline, CDR1 SGHRS and CDR2 YFSETQ. V lost 3 bases, J lost 5 bases, and 13 bases stayed unmatched. There are 17 residues in the CDR3. In DNA, the CDR3 is TGCGCCAGCAGCTGGGGACAGGGGAGGACCCCGGAGGAGACCCAGTACTTC. Translating it yields CASSWGQGRTPEETQYF.

The CDR3 region is CASSFGGGGGYTF. In DNA form, the CDR3 reads TGTGCCAGCAGCTTCGGTGGAGGTGGTGGCTACACCTTC. The rearrangement links TRBV7-9 to TRBJ1-2, with unresolved D. Germline V CDR1 and CDR2: SEHNR, FQNEAQ (reference sequence). Deletions cut 3 bases from V and 7 bases from J, with 12 bases between. This CDR3 comprises 13 residues.

This clonotype was counted many times. The CDR3 sequence: CASSQGAGQGTQYF. The CDR3 nucleotides are TGTGCCAGCAGCCAAGGAGCGGGGCAGGGGACCCAGTACTTC. This rearrangement joins TRBV4-2 to TRBJ2-5; 7 bases agree with TRBD2. Per germline, CDR1 LGHNA and CDR2 YNFKEQ. Trimming removed 1 base from V and 7 bases from J; junction bases left unmatched: 6. This CDR3 region has 14 residues.

This clonotype was seen more than once but under ten times. This sequence joins TRBV7-8 and TRBJ2-7; D is unresolved. Germline V gene lookup returns CDR1 SGHVS and CDR2 FQNEAQ. Trimming took off 8 bases at V and 4 bases at J, with 15 bases between the two ends. The CDR3 is 13 amino acids. The CDR3 bases are TGTGCCAGCCGGAGATCAGGTCGATACGAGCAGTACTTC. Protein sequence: CASRRSGRYEQYF.

This chain joins TRBV15 and TRBJ1-1; D gene uncertain. From germline, CDR1 is LNHNV and CDR2 YYDKDF (reference sequence). V dropped 0 bases and J dropped 0 bases, with 8 bases sitting between them. The CDR3 sequence is 15 residues long. The CDR3: CATSRDLGVNTEAFF. The DNA for the CDR3 is TGTGCCACCAGCAGAGATCTCGGAGTGAACACTGAAGCTTTCTTT.

Only a few counts were recorded for this clonotype. The rearrangement links TRBV4-3 to TRBJ1-1; TRBD1 matches at 9 bases. V lost 4 bases, J lost 3 bases, and 3 bases stayed unmatched. This CDR3 comprises 14 residues. Looked up from germline, CDR1 is LGHNA and CDR2 is YSLEER. This CDR3 is CASSRTGAHTEAFF. The CDR3 DNA reads as TGCGCCAGCAGCCGGACAGGGGCTCACACTGAAGCTTTCTTT.

The genes are TRBV30 and TRBJ1-6, with D unresolved. Germline CDR1 reads GTSNPN; CDR2 reads SVGIG (reference sequence). The V and J ends lost 4 bases and 4 bases respectively, with 14 bases between them. The CDR3 has 15 amino acids. The CDR3 DNA follows: TGTGCCTGGACCCCCTCCGTGGGGTATAATTCACCCCTCCACTTT. Amino acid sequence: CAWTPSVGYNSPLHF.

This clonotype was seen ten or more times. V and J are TRBV20-1 and TRBJ1-5, with TRBD1 matching 7 bases. The V gene's germline CDR1 is DFQATT and CDR2 SNEGSKA (reference sequence). There are 13 residues in the CDR3. Germline trimming cut 7 bases from V and 2 bases from J; bases unmatched to any gene: 5. The CDR3 protein is CSGNRGGNQPQHF. The CDR3, as DNA: TGCAGTGGGAACAGGGGTGGCAATCAGCCCCAGCATTTT.

This clonotype occurred a few times. V gene TRBV20-1 combines with J gene TRBJ1-2, with a possible D match to TRBD1 (6 bases). V was cut by 4 bases and J by 6 bases, with 15 bases left in between. CDR3 length equals 13 residues. Germline CDR1 reads DFQATT; CDR2 reads SNEGSKA (reference sequence). CDR3 bases: TGCAGTGCTAATGCCCAGGGGACCCATGGCTACACCTTC. Translating gives CSANAQGTHGYTF.

This clonotype occurred many times. V and J are TRBV12-3 or TRBV12-4 and TRBJ2-5, with 9 bases identical to TRBD2. Trimming cost V 5 bases and J 10 bases; bases outside gene matches: 14. This CDR3 contains 15 residues. The CDR3 nucleotides are TGTGCCAGCAGTCGGGTAGCGGGGGCGCTCACAGACCAGTACTTC. Its protein is CASSRVAGALTDQYF.

This chain connects TRBV10-3 to TRBJ2-1, with D unclear. CDR3 length: 12 residues. Germline V gene lookup returns CDR1 ENHRY and CDR2 SYGVKD. V lost 3 bases to trimming and J lost 5 bases, with 5 bases between them. The CDR3 loop is CAISDYDNEQFF. CDR3 nucleotides: TGTGCCATCAGTGATTATGACAATGAGCAGTTCTTC.

This clonotype was observed many times. This rearrangement joins TRBV29-1 to TRBJ2-5, with D possibly matching TRBD1 (5 bases). Germline CDR1 is SQVTM and CDR2 is ANQGSEA. The CDR3 covers 12 residues. Here the CDR3 reads CRPNRFQETQYF. The CDR3, as DNA: TGCAGACCCAACAGGTTCCAAGAGACCCAGTACTTC.